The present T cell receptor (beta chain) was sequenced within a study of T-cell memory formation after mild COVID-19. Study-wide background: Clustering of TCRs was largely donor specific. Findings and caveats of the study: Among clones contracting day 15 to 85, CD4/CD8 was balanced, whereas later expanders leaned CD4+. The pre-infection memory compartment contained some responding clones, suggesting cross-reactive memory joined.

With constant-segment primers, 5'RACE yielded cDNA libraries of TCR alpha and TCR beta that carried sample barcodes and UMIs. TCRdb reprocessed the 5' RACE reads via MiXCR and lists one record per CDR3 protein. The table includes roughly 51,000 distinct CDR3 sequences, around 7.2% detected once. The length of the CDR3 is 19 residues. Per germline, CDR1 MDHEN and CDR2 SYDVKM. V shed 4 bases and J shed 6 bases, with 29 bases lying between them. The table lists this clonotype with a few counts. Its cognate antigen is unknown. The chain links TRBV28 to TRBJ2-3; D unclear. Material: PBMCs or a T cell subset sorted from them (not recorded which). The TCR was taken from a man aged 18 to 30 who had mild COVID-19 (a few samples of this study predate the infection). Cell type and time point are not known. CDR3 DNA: TGTGCCAGCAGTTCCATTACCCCCCGCCGGCCCGTGAGTGTGGATACGCAGTATTTT. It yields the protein CASSSITPRRPVSVDTQYF.